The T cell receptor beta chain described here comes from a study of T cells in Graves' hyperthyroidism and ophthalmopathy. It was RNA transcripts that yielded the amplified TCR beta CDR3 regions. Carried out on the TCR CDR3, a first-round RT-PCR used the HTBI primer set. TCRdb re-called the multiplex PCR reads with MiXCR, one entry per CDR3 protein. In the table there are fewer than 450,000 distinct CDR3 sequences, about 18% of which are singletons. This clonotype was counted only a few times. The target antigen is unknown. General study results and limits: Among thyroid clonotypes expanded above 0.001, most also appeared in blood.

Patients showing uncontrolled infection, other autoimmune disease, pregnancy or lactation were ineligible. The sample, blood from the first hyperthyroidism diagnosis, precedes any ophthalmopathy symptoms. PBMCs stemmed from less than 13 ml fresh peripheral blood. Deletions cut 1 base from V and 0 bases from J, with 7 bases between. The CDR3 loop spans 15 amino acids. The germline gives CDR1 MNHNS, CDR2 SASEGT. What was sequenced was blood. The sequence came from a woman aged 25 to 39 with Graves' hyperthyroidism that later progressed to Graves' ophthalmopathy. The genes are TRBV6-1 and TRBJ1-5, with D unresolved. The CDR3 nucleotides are TGTGCCAGCAGTGAAGTAACGGATAGCAATCAGCCCCAGCATTTT. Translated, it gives CASSEVTDSNQPQHF.